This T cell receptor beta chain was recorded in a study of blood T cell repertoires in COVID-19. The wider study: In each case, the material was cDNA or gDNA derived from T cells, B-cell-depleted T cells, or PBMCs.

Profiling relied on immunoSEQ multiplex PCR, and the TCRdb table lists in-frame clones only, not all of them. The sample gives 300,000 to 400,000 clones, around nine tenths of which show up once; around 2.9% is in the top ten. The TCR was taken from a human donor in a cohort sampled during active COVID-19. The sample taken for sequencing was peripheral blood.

The CDR3 nucleotides read TGCAGTGCCGGTGGGGAGGTGGAAGCTTTCTTT. It encodes CSAGGEVEAFF. The chain links TRBV20-1 to TRBJ1-1; no reliable D call. The CDR3 is 11 residues long. Trimming took 6 bases from V and 8 from J, leaving 13 bases between them. Per the germline V gene, CDR1 is DFQATT and CDR2 is SNEGSKA (reference sequence).